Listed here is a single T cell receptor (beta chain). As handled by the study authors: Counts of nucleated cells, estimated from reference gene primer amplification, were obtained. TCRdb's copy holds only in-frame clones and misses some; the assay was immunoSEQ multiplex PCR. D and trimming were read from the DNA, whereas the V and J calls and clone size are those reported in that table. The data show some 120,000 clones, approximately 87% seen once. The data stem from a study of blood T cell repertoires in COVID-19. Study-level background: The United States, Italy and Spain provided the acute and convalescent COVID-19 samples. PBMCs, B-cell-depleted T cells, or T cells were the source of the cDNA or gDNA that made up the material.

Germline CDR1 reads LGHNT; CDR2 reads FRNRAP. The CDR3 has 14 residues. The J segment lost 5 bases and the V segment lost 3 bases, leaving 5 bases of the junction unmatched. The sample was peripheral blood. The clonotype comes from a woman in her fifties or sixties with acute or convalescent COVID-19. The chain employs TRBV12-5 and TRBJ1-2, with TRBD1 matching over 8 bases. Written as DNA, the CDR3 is TGTGCTAGTGGTTTAGGGACAGGACTTTATGGCTACACCTTC. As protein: CASGLGTGLYGYTF. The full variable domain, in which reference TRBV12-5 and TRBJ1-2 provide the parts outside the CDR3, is DARVTQTPRHKVTEMGQEVTMRCQPILGHNTVFWYRQTMMQGLELLAYFRNRAPLDDSGMPKDRFSAEMPDATLATLKIQPSEPRDSAVYFCASGLGTGLYGYTFGSGTRLTVV.